This T cell receptor (beta chain) is from a study of blood T cell repertoires in COVID-19. Study at large: Samples of COVID-19 (acute and convalescent) were obtained from the United States, Italy and Spain. T cells, B-cell-depleted T cells, or PBMCs provided the cDNA or gDNA that served as material.

Source study methods: By means of reference gene primer amplification, nucleated cell counts were estimated. Data came from immunoSEQ multiplex PCR; TCRdb stores just in-frame clones and leaves some out. V and J calls and clone size come straight from that table; D and trimming were deduced from the DNA. Here the sample spans more than 85,000 clones, approximately 72% being singletons. The CDR3 is made up of 17 amino acids. The J segment lost 1 base and the V segment lost 4 bases, leaving 6 bases of the junction unmatched. CDR1 MNHEY and CDR2 SMNVEV come from the germline V gene (reference sequence).

The receptor was derived from a man between 65 and 85 years old with acute or convalescent COVID-19. The chain joins TRBV27 to TRBJ2-2; TRBD2 matches 10 bases. Sequencing was performed on peripheral blood. CDR3 coding DNA: TGTGCCAGCAGTTCTAGCGGGAGCTACCGGAACACCGGGGAGCTGTTTTTT. Translated: CASSSSGSYRNTGELFF.